The T cell receptor beta chain under discussion was sequenced for a study of T-cell reconstitution after alpha-beta-depleted transplantation in children (dated by TCRdb to the mid-2010s). Regarding the complete study: Using TCR repertoire profiling, the study followed T-cell immune reconstitution in a quantitative way in children after TCRalphabeta/CD19-depleted allogeneic hematopoietic cell transplantation.

About this clonotype: It has no known antigen specificity. Per-base quality was not reported, and no clone a single base away is much larger than it.

Libraries were prepared through PCR. TCRdb lists the instrument as Illumina HiSeq 2500. TCR library preparation used molecular barcoding, with unique molecular identifiers applied to normalize quantification of the TCRbeta repertoire. The public reads were reprocessed in TCRdb via fastp at Q25 and MiXCR, keeping in-frame beta chains. Under each unique CDR3 protein, matching rows form one entry showing the most common genes and DNA. The sample includes 200,000 to 250,000 distinct CDR3 sequences, with around 9.6% observed a single time. The ten top clones hold about 6% of the sample. Trimming takes 6 bases from V and 3 bases from J, and the germline ends sit 16 bases apart. The CDR3 holds 15 amino acids from the cysteine to the phenylalanine. Only the CDR3 DNA stays, 45 bases, in frame from base 1. Via the germline V gene, CDR1 is MNHNS and CDR2 SASEGT.

The sample in question was PBMCs from the stem cell graft donor, obtained from the stem cell graft. The sequence is built from TRBV6-1 and TRBJ2-3, with the D call tentatively TRBD1 or TRBD2, each fitting 5 bases. This receptor was obtained from a human donor who donated a stem cell graft to a child with acute lymphoblastic leukemia. The DNA sequence is as follows: TGTGCCAGCAGCCCGGGGACCGTCTCGACAGATACGCAGTATTTT. It codes for CASSPGTVSTDTQYF.